This T cell receptor beta chain was identified in a study of OX40 agonist ivuxolimab in advanced cancers. With regard to this clone: A junction end diverges from the germline sequence, so it may reflect a read error.

The CDR3 consists of 13 residues. Germline loops: CDR1 MNHEY, CDR2 SVGAGI. TCRdb keeps only in-frame clones here, not all; method: immunoSEQ multiplex PCR. The sample lists more than 95,000 clones; about 91% were seen once. The source of this sequence is an adult with an advanced solid tumor such as melanoma, head and neck, liver or kidney cancer. The chain carries TRBV6-5 and TRBJ2-3; 10 bases are a match to TRBD1. The sequenced sample was CD4+ or CD8+ T cells sorted from blood, obtained in a trial of the OX40 agonist ivuxolimab. The CDR3 protein is CASSYSVGQGRNF. The CDR3 bases are TGTGCCAGCAGTTACTCCGTGGGACAGGGGAGGAATTTT.